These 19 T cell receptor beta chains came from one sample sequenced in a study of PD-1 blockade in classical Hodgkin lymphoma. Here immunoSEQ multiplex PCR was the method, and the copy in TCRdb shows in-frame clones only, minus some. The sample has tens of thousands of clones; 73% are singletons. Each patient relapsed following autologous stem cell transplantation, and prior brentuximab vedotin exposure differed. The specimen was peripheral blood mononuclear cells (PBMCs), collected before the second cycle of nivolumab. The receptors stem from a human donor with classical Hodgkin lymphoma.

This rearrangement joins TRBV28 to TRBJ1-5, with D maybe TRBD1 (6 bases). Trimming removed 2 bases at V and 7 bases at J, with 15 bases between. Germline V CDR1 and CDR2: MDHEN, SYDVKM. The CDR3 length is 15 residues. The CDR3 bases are TGTGCCAGCAGTTTAAGAGTGCAGGGGAGCCAGCCCCAGCATTTT. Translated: CASSLRVQGSQPQHF. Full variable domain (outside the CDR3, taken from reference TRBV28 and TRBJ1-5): DVKVTQSSRYLVKRTGEKVFLECVQDMDHENMFWYRQDPGLGLRLIYFSYDVKMKEKGDIPEGYSVSREKKERFSLILESASTNQTSMYLCASSLRVQGSQPQHFGDGTRLSIL.

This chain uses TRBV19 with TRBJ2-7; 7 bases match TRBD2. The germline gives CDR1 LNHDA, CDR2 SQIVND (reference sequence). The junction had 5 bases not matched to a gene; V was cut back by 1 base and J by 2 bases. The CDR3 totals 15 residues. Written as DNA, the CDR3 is TGTGCCAGTAGTATAGGTCCGGCGGGAGCCTACGAGCAGTACTTC. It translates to CASSIGPAGAYEQYF.

CDR3 residues: CASSHGDRVPEQYF. The CDR3 DNA is TGTGCCAGCAGTCACGGAGACAGGGTCCCCGAGCAGTACTTC. The rearrangement uses TRBV6-6 and TRBJ2-7; 7 nucleotides agree with TRBD1. J lost 6 bases, V lost 5 bases, and 10 bases had no gene match. The CDR3 is 14 amino acids. Germline CDR1 MNHNY, CDR2 SVGAGI (reference sequence).

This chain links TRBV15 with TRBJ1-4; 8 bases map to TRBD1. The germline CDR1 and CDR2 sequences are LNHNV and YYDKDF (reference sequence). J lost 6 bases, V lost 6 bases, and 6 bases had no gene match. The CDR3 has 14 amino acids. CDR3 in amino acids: CATRFDRGDEKLFF. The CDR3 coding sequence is TGTGCCACCAGGTTCGACAGGGGCGATGAAAAACTGTTTTTT.

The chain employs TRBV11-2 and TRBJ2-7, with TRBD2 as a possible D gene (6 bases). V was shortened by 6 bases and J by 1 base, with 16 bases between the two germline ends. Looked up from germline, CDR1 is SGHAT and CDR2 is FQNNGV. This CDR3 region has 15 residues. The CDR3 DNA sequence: TGTGCCAGCAGTCTCAGGAGGGCCGGGTCCTACGAGCAGTACTTC. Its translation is CASSLRRAGSYEQYF. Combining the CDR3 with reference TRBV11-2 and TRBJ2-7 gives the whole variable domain EAGVAQSPRYKIIEKRQSVAFWCNPISGHATLYWYQQILGQGPKLLIQFQNNGVVDDSQLPKDRFSAERLKGVDSTLKIQPAKLEDSAVYLCASSLRRAGSYEQYFGPGTRLTVT.

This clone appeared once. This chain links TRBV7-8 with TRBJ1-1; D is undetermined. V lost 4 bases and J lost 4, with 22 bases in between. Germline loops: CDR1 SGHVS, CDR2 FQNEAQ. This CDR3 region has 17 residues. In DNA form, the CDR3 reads TGTGCCAGCAGCTCCGCCCGGAGGGATTGGGTAGGCACTGAAGCTTTCTTT. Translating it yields CASSSARRDWVGTEAFF.

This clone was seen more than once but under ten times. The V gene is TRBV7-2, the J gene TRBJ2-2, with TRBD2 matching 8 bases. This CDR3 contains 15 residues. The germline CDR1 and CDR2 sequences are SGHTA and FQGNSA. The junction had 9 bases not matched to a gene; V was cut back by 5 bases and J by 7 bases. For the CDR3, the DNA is TGTGCCAGCAGCCCAGCGGGAGTTGTGGGCGGGGAGCTGTTTTTT. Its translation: CASSPAGVVGGELFF.

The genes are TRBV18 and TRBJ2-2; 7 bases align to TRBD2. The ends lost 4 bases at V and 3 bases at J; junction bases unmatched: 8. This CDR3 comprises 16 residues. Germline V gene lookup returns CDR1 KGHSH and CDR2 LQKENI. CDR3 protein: CASSRGLAADTGELFF. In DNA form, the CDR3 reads TGTGCCAGCTCACGCGGTCTAGCGGCAGACACCGGGGAGCTGTTTTTT.

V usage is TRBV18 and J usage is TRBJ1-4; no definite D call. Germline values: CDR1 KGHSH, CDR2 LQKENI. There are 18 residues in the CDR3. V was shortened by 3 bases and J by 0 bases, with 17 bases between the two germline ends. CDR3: CASSPLARSDATNEKLFF. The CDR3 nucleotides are TGTGCCAGCTCACCCCTGGCCAGATCCGATGCAACTAATGAAAAACTGTTTTTT.

The DNA of the CDR3 is TGTGCCAGCTCACCACCGATGGGCTACAATGAGCAGTTCTTC. Translated, it gives CASSPPMGYNEQFF. This rearrangement joins TRBV18 to TRBJ2-1; D unclear. Germline CDR1 KGHSH, CDR2 LQKENI. This CDR3 is 14 amino acids long. The V end lost 0 bases, the J end lost 3 bases, and 6 bases lay between the germline ends. The full variable domain, in which reference TRBV18 and TRBJ2-1 provide the parts outside the CDR3, is NAGVMQNPRHLVRRRGQEARLRCSPMKGHSHVYWYRQLPEEGLKFMVYLQKENIIDESGMPKERFSAEFPKEGPSILRIQQVVRGDSAAYFCASSPPMGYNEQFFGPGTRLTVL.

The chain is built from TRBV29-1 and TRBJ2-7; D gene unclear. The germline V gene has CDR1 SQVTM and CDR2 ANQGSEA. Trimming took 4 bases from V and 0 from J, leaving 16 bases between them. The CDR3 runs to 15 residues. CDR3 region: CSVVVSAVVSYEQYF. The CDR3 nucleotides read TGCAGCGTTGTCGTCAGCGCAGTTGTCTCCTACGAGCAGTACTTC.

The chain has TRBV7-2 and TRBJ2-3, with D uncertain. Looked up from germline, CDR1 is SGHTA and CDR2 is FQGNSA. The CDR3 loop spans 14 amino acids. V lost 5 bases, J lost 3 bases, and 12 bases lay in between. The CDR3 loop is CASSPGLGTDTQYF. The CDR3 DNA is TGTGCCAGCAGCCCTGGATTAGGAACAGATACGCAGTATTTT.

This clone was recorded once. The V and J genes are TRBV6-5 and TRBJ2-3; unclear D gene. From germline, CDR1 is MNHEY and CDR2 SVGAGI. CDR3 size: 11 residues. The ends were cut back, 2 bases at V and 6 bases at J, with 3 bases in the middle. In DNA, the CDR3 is TGTGCCAGCAGTTACGGGGATACGCAGTATTTT. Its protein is CASSYGDTQYF.

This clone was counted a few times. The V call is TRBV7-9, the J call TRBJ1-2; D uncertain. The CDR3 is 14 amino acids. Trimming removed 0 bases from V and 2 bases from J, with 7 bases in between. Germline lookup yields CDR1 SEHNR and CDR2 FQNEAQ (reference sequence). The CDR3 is CASSLASGNYGYTF. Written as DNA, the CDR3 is TGTGCCAGCAGCTTAGCGTCAGGAAACTATGGCTACACCTTC. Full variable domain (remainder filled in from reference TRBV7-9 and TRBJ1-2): DTGVSQNPRHKITKRGQNVTFRCDPISEHNRLYWYRQTLGQGPEFLTYFQNEAQLEKSRLLSDRFSAERPKGSFSTLEIQRTEQGDSAMYLCASSLASGNYGYTFGSGTRLTVV.

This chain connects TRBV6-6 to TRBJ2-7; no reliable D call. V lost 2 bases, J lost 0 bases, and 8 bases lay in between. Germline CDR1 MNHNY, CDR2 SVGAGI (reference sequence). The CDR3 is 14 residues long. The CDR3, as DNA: TGTGCCAGCAGTTACGCGGAGAGCTCCTACGAGCAGTACTTC. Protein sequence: CASSYAESSYEQYF.

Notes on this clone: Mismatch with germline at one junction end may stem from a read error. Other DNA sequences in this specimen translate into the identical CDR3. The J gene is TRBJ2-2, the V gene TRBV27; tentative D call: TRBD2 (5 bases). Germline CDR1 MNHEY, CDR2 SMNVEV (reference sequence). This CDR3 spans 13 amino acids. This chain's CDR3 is CASSRTNTGELFF. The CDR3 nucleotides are TGTGCCAGCAGCAGGACGAACACCGGGGAACTGTTTTTT.

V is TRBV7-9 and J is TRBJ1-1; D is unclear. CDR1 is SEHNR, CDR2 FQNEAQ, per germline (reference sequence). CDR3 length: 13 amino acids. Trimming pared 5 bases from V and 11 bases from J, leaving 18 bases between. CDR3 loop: CASSTQGFVGAFF. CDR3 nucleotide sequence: TGTGCCAGCAGCACACAAGGCTTTGTCGGGGCTTTCTTT.

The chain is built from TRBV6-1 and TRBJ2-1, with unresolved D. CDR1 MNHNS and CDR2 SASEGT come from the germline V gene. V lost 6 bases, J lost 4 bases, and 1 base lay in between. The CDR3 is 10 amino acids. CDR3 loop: CASRYNEQFF. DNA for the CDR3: TGTGCCAGCAGGTACAATGAGCAGTTCTTC.

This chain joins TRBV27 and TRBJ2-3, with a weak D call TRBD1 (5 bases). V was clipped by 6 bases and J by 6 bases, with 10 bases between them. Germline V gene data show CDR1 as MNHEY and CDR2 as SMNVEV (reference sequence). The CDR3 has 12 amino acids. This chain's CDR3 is CASSPPGDTQYF. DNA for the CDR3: TGTGCCAGCAGCCCCCCAGGGGATACGCAGTATTTT.